This note documents a single TCR beta chain sequence. The antigen is not known. This specimen belongs to a study of CD8+CD57+ T cells in acquired aplastic anemia. Background on the study: Mean yield of DNA from sorted CD4+ and CD8+ cells was approximately 3 ug. Study results and limitations: A significant difference in CD8+ Simpson's diversity between patients and controls was not found. The study identified under 30 CD8+ CDR3 sequences shared by patients and controls.

CDR3 and TCR beta VDJ profiling relied on a genomic DNA template. Each CDR3 protein is one row after TCRdb ran MiXCR on the reads. Among more than 150,000 distinct CDR3 sequences listed, roughly 64% were seen once. Germline V gives CDR1 SGHAT, CDR2 FQDESV (reference sequence). J lost 4 bases, V lost 3 bases, and 9 bases had no gene match. This CDR3 has 15 amino acids. Material for sequencing was sorted CD4+, CD8+, or CD8+CD57+ T cells (not recorded which) from PBMCs. V usage is TRBV11-1 and J usage is TRBJ2-7; TRBD2 aligns across 7 bases. The sequence derives from a human donor with severe aplastic anemia or a healthy control (not recorded which). CDR3 loop: CASSFSSGDPYEQYF. The CDR3 bases are TGTGCCAGCAGCTTTTCGAGCGGGGATCCTTACGAGCAGTACTTC.